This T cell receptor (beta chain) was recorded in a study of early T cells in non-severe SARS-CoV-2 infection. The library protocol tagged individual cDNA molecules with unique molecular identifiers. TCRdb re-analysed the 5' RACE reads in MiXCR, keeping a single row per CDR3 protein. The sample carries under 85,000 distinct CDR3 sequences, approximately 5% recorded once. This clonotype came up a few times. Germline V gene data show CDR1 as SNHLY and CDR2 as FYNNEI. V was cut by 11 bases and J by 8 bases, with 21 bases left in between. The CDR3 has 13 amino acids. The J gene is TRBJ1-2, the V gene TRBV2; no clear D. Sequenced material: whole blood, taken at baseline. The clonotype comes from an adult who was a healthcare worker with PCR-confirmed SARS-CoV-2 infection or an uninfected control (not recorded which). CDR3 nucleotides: TGTGCCGCCCTCTTGGGAGGGTTTAAGGGCTACACCTTC. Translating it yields CAALLGGFKGYTF. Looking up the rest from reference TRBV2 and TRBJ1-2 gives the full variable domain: EPEVTQTPSHQVTQMGQEVILRCVPISNHLYFYWYRQILGQKVEFLVSFYNNEISEKSEIFDDQFSVERPDGSNFTLKIRSTKLEDSAMYFCAALLGGFKGYTFGSGTRLTVV.